The entry below describes one T cell receptor beta chain. Its antigen is undetermined. This sample was included in a study of T cell responses to AZD1222 COVID-19 vaccine. Whole-study context: Second-dose schedules of about 4 or about 12 weeks were combined. Notes on the study in general: Seropositive at baseline were only six or seven AZD1222 recipients. Spike-specific TCR breadth and depth grew following two AZD1222 doses.

Sequencing was performed with immunoSEQ multiplex PCR; in TCRdb, only in-frame clones are kept and a portion is missing. The table records 90,000 to 150,000 clones, about 88% of them present only once. With 5 bases removed from V and 0 bases from J, the gap between germline ends came to 14 bases. Germline CDR1 and CDR2: LNHDA and SQIVND (reference sequence). The CDR3 is 16 amino acids. The chain recombines TRBV19 with TRBJ1-3; D perhaps matches TRBD1 (5 bases). The sample in question was peripheral blood, obtained on day 0 of AZD1222 vaccination. This TCR was recovered from an adult in good health. The CDR3 loop is CASSARQLSSGNTIYF. The CDR3 DNA sequence: TGTGCCAGTAGTGCCAGACAGTTAAGCTCTGGAAACACCATATATTTT.